Listed below are T cell receptor beta chains from one sample, sequenced in a study of blood T cell repertoires in COVID-19. Measured with immunoSEQ multiplex PCR; TCRdb has only the in-frame clones, and not every one. Seen here are 450,000 to 500,000 clones, roughly nine tenths observed once, and the top ten hold 6.5% to 8.5%. The sequenced sample consisted of PBMCs or T cells enriched from blood (not recorded which). The receptors were gathered from a woman in her fifties or sixties who had recovered from COVID-19. Each CDR3 is given with its conserved first and last residue. D genes are given only for firm matches. Rows give clone size only sometimes, using once, few, many, or a class for an expanded clone.

>TRBV29-1|-|TRBJ1-1|-|10
TGCAGCGCAGGGAGGACTGAAGCTTTCTTT
CSAGRTEAFF
>TRBV19|TRBD1|TRBJ2-1|-|17
TGTGCCATCTCGAAACACCTATGGGACAGGGGCCCACGTGAGCAGTTCTTC
CAISKHLWDRGPREQFF
>TRBV5-1|-|TRBJ1-1|-|14
TGCGCCAGCAGCCTATACGACAGGAACACTGAAGCTTTCTTT
CASSLYDRNTEAFF
>TRBV6-1|-|TRBJ1-6|-|15
TGTGCCAGCAGTGAGGGCAGCTCCTATAATTCACCCCTCCACTTT
CASSEGSSYNSPLHF
>TRBV5-1|-|TRBJ2-3|few|16
TGCGCCAGCAGCTCCTCAGGGACTTCTAGCACAGATACGCAGTATTTT
CASSSSGTSSTDTQYF
>TRBV5-1|-|TRBJ1-6|-|15
TGCGCCAGCAGCTCGGCCGGCGGGAATGCTTCACCCCTCCACTTT
CASSSAGGNASPLHF
>TRBV6-1|TRBD1|TRBJ1-5|-|18
TGTGCCAGCAGTGAAACGCCCACAGGGGGGTTTGGCAATCAGCCCCAGCATTTT
CASSETPTGGFGNQPQHF
>TRBV9|-|TRBJ1-2|-|12
TGTGCCAGCAGGGGGGGTAGTTATGGCTACACCTTC
CASRGGSYGYTF
>TRBV19|-|TRBJ1-3|once|13
TGTGCCAGTACTGACTACTCTGGAAACACCATATATTTT
CASTDYSGNTIYF
>TRBV25-1|-|TRBJ1-4|-|15
TGTGCCAGCAGTGAAAGCGGGGCCCGGGGTGAAAAACTGTTTTTT
CASSESGARGEKLFF
>TRBV27|TRBD2|TRBJ2-1|-|16
TGTGCCAGCAGTTTATCTCTAGCGGGGGCCTACAATGAGCAGTTCTTC
CASSLSLAGAYNEQFF
>TRBV7-2|-|TRBJ1-5|once|15
TGTGCCAGCAGCTTACGACTGAATAGCAATCAGCCCCAGCATTTT
CASSLRLNSNQPQHF
>TRBV5-1|-|TRBJ1-1|-|14
TGCGCCAGCAGCTTGGATACGGGGAACACTGAAGCTTTCTTT
CASSLDTGNTEAFF
>TRBV4-1|-|TRBJ1-3|-|16
TGCGCCAGCAGCGTCCCCAGCCGGGACTCTGGAAACACCATATATTTT
CASSVPSRDSGNTIYF
>TRBV6-5|TRBD1|TRBJ2-7|-|15
TGTGCCAGCAGCTACGCTGGGGGACAGGGGACCGAGCAGTACTTC
CASSYAGGQGTEQYF
>TRBV10-3|TRBD1|TRBJ1-1|-|13
TGTGCCATCAGGCGACAGGGGAACACTGAAGCTTTCTTT
CAIRRQGNTEAFF
>TRBV28|-|TRBJ1-3|few|11
TGTGCAGGCCAGGGCAGAAACACCATATATTTT
CAGQGRNTIYF
>TRBV24-1|-|TRBJ2-2|-|13
TGTGCCACGGGGACACCGAACACCGGGGAGCTGTTTTTT
CATGTPNTGELFF
>TRBV6-5|TRBD1|TRBJ2-7|few|14
TGTGCCAGCAGTTACGCCGGGACAGCCTACGAGCAGTACTTC
CASSYAGTAYEQYF
>TRBV19|TRBD1|TRBJ2-7|-|14
TGTGCCAGTAGTACGGACAGGTCTACCTACGAGCAGTACTTC
CASSTDRSTYEQYF
>TRBV14|-|TRBJ2-5|-|15
TGTGCCAGCAGCCAAGGTTCGTTTCTCCGGGAGACCCAGTACTTC
CASSQGSFLRETQYF
>TRBV27|-|TRBJ2-5|-|14
TGTGCCAGCAGCCCACGACGAGGGTGGGAGACCCAGTACTTC
CASSPRRGWETQYF
>TRBV27|TRBD1|TRBJ1-4|-|15
TGTGCCAGCAGCAGAGAGGGACAGGGTGAGGAAAAACTGTTTTTT
CASSREGQGEEKLFF
>TRBV12-3/TRBV12-4|-|TRBJ1-1|-|13
TGTGCCAGCAGTTTAGCGGGGAGCCCTGAAGCTTTCTTT
CASSLAGSPEAFF
>TRBV7-9|-|TRBJ1-1|-|13
TGTGCCAGCAGCTTACTTGGCAGGGCAGAGGCTTTCTTT
CASSLLGRAEAFF
>TRBV5-8|-|TRBJ1-6|-|16
TGTGCCAGCAGCTTGGAAGGGAGATCCTATAATTCACCCCTCCACTTT
CASSLEGRSYNSPLHF
>TRBV13|-|TRBJ2-1|-|16
TGTGCCAGCAGCCCTTTTTGGGGGGGGCCGGGAAATGAGCAGTTCTTC
CASSPFWGGPGNEQFF